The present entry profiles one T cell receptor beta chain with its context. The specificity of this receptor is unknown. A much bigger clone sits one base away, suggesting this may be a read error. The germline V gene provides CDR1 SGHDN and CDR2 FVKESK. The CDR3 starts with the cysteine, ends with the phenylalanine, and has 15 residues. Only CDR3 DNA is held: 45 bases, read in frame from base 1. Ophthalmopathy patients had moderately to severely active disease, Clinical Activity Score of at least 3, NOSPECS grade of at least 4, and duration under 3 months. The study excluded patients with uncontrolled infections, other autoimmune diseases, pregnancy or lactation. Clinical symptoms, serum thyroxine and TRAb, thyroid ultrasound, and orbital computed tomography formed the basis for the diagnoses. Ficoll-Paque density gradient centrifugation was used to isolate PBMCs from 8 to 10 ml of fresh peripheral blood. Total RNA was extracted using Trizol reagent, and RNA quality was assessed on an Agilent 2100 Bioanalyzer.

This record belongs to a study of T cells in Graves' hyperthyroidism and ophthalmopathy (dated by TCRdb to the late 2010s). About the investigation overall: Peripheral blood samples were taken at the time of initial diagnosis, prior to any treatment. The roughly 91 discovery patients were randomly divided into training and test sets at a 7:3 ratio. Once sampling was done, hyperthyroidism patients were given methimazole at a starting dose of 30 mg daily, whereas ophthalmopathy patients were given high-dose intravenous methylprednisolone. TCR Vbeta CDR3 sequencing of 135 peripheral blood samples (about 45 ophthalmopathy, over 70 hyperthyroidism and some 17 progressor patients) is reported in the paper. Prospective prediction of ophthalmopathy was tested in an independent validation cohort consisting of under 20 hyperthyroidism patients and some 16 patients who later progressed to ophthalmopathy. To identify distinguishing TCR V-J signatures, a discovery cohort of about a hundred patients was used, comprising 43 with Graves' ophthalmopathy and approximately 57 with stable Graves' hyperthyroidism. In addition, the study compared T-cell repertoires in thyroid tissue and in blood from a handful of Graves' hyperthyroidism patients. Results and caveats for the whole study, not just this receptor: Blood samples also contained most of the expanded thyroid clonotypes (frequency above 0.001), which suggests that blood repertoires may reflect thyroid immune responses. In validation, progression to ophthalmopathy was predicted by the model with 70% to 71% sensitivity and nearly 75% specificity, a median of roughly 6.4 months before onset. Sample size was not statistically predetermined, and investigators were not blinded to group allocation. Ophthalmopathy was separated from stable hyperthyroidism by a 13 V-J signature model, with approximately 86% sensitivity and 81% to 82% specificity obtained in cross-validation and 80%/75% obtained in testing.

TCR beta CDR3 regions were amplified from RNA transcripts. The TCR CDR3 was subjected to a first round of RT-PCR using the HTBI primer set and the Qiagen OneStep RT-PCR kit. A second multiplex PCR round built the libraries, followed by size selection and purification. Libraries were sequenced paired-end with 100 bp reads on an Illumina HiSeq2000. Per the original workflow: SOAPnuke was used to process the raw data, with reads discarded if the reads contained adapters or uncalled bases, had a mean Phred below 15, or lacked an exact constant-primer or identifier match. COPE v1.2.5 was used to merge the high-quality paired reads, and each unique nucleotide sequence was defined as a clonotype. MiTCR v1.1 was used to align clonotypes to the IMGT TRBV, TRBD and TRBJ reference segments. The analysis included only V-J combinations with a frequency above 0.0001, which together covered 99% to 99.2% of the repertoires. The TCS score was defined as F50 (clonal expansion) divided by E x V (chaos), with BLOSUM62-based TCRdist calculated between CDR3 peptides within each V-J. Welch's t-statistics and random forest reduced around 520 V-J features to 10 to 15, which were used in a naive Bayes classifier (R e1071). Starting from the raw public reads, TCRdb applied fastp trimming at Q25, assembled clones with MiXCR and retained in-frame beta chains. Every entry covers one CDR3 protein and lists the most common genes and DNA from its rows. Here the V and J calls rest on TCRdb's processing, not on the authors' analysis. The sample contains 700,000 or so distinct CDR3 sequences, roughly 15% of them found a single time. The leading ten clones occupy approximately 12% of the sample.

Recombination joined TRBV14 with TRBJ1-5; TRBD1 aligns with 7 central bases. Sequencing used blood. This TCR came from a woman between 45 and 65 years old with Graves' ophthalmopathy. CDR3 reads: CASSPRQGRNQPQRF. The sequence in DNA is TGTGCCAGCAGCCCCCGACAGGGAAGAAATCAGCCCCAGCGTTTT. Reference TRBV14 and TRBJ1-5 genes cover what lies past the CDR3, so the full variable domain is EAGVTQFPSHSVIEKGQTVTLRCDPISGHDNLYWYRRVMGKEIKFLLHFVKESKQDESGMPNNRFLAERTGGTYSTLKVQPAELEDSGVYFCASSPRQGRNQPQRFGDGTRLSIL.